What follows are 18 T cell receptor beta chains derived from one specimen sequenced in a study of OX40 agonist ivuxolimab in advanced cancers. Profiling relied on immunoSEQ multiplex PCR, and the TCRdb table lists in-frame clones only, not all of them. Counted here are roughly 100,000 clones, more than 75% occurring once; the ten biggest clones make up 0.81%. Sequences were derived from CD4+ or CD8+ T cells sorted from blood, sampled in a trial of the OX40 agonist ivuxolimab. The receptors here all came from an adult with an advanced solid tumor such as melanoma, head and neck, liver or kidney cancer.

This chain uses TRBV18 with TRBJ2-7; 9 nucleotides agree with TRBD1. Germline trimming cut 1 base from V and 2 bases from J; bases unmatched to any gene: 12. Germline loops: CDR1 KGHSH, CDR2 LQKENI. The CDR3 sequence is 18 residues long. CDR3 DNA: TGTGCCAGCTCACCACGACTGAACGCGGGACAGGGCCCCTACGAGCAGTACTTC. Its protein is CASSPRLNAGQGPYEQYF.

The V gene is TRBV7-2, the J gene TRBJ2-5, with D perhaps TRBD1 (5 bases). Germline CDR1 and CDR2: SGHTA and FQGNSA. The CDR3 is made up of 13 amino acids. V was pared by 1 base and J by 5 bases, with 8 bases between. CDR3 residues: CASSLGAGETQYF. CDR3 nucleotides: TGTGCCAGCAGCTTAGGGGCAGGGGAGACCCAGTACTTC.

The chain combines TRBV4-3 with TRBJ2-7; D is undetermined. Germline-derived CDR1 and CDR2 are LGHNA and YSLEER. Trimming removed 2 bases from V and 2 bases from J, with 22 bases in between. The CDR3 runs 18 residues. CDR3 nucleotides: TGCGCCAGCAGCCAACTCATCGGCCGACCCATATCAACCTACGAGCAGTACTTC. Amino acids: CASSQLIGRPISTYEQYF.

This chain links TRBV7-2 with TRBJ2-5, with 9 bases lining up with TRBD2. J was trimmed by 1 base and V by 1 base; bases with no gene match: 7. This CDR3 is 17 amino acids long. CDR1 SGHTA and CDR2 FQGNSA come from the germline V gene. The CDR3 is CASSLGGQAGGQETQYF. The CDR3 region has the DNA TGTGCCAGCAGCTTAGGGGGACAAGCGGGAGGCCAAGAGACCCAGTACTTC.

The chain links TRBV11-2 to TRBJ2-5; TRBD1 agrees at 7 bases. V dropped 4 bases and J dropped 5; count of bases not matched to a gene: 10. Germline lookup yields CDR1 SGHAT and CDR2 FQNNGV. This CDR3 spans 15 amino acids. The CDR3 DNA follows: TGTGCCAGCAGCTCCTTAAGGGGGCGCAGGGAGACCCAGTACTTC. The encoded protein is CASSSLRGRRETQYF.

The chain employs TRBV7-3 and TRBJ2-1; 10 bases are shared with TRBD2. Germline V lookup: CDR1 SGHTA, CDR2 FQGTGA. The CDR3 is made up of 16 amino acids. V shed 5 bases, J shed 7 bases, and the junction held 11 bases outside the gene matches. DNA of the CDR3: TGTGCCAGCAGCCCCAGTCCAACTAGCGGGGCGAATGAGCAGTTCTTC. Protein product: CASSPSPTSGANEQFF.

The V call is TRBV28, the J call TRBJ1-3; D is unclear. The CDR3 length is 10 residues. Germline CDR1 is MDHEN and CDR2 is SYDVKM. Between the trimmed V and J ends, which lost 7 bases and 2 bases, there was a span of 0 bases. DNA of the CDR3: TGTGCCAGCACTGGAAACACCATATATTTT. This codes for CASTGNTIYF.

The rearrangement uses TRBV18 and TRBJ1-3; D uncertain. Deletions cut 3 bases from V and 0 bases from J, with 6 bases between. The CDR3 has 14 amino acids. The germline V gene has CDR1 KGHSH and CDR2 LQKENI. As DNA, the CDR3 is TGTGCCAGCTCACCCGCCAGCTCTGGAAACACCATATATTTT. It translates to CASSPASSGNTIYF.

The genes are TRBV7-9 and TRBJ2-7; 7 bases line up with TRBD1. Germline V gives CDR1 SEHNR, CDR2 FQNEAQ (reference sequence). The J segment lost 2 bases and the V segment lost 4 bases, leaving 5 bases of the junction unmatched. The CDR3 is made up of 14 amino acids. The CDR3 is CASSSFRGTYEQYF. CDR3 DNA sequence: TGTGCCAGCAGCTCTTTCAGGGGGACCTACGAGCAGTACTTC.

In this sample, this clone turned up once. The V and J genes are TRBV5-1 and TRBJ2-2; perhaps D is TRBD1 or TRBD2 (5 bases each). Germline V CDR1 and CDR2: SGHRS, YFSETQ. V was cut by 0 bases and J by 5 bases, with 17 bases left in between. There are 17 residues in the CDR3. CDR3 region: CASSLEGPLPGTGELFF. The CDR3 DNA reads TGCGCCAGCAGCTTGGAGGGACCACTGCCAGGGACCGGGGAGCTGTTTTTT.

This chain links TRBV10-3 with TRBJ2-1; TRBD1 matches 8 bases. The CDR3 runs to 15 residues. Germline CDR1 and CDR2: ENHRY and SYGVKD. J lost 6 bases, V lost 8 bases, and 12 bases had no gene match. The CDR3 sequence is CAISRAQGVGNEQFF. For the CDR3, the DNA is TGTGCCATCTCCCGGGCACAGGGGGTTGGCAATGAGCAGTTCTTC.

This clone was recorded only once. The V gene is TRBV27, the J gene TRBJ2-3; 10 nucleotides match TRBD2. Germline loops: CDR1 MNHEY, CDR2 SMNVEV (reference sequence). This CDR3 comprises 18 residues. Trimming took 2 bases from V and 2 from J; bases not matched to a gene: 10. CDR3 in DNA: TGTGCCAGCAGTTTACATGGAGGTAGCGGGAGGTTCACAGATACGCAGTATTTT. This encodes CASSLHGGSGRFTDTQYF.

The chain employs TRBV5-1 and TRBJ1-6; D is unclear. The CDR3 extends over 16 amino acids. V lost 1 base to trimming and J lost 7 bases, with 15 bases between them. The germline V gene has CDR1 SGHRS and CDR2 YFSETQ. The CDR3 region is CASSLIPQSTNSPLHF. The DNA of the CDR3 is TGCGCCAGCAGCTTGATACCCCAGTCTACAAATTCACCCCTCCACTTT.

The rearrangement joins TRBV7-9 to TRBJ1-1; maybe TRBD1 (6 bases). The CDR3 totals 15 residues. Germline V CDR1 and CDR2: SEHNR, FQNEAQ (reference sequence). The V end was cut by 7 bases, the J end by 4 bases, with 19 bases between. CDR3 in amino acids: CASTLQERGFTEAFF. The CDR3 coding sequence is TGTGCCAGCACCTTGCAAGAAAGGGGGTTCACTGAAGCTTTCTTT. Together with reference TRBV7-9 and TRBJ1-1, the CDR3 gives the full variable domain: DTGVSQNPRHKITKRGQNVTFRCDPISEHNRLYWYRQTLGQGPEFLTYFQNEAQLEKSRLLSDRFSAERPKGSFSTLEIQRTEQGDSAMYLCASTLQERGFTEAFFGQGTRLTVV.

This chain connects TRBV10-3 to TRBJ2-7; TRBD2 aligns across 9 bases. This CDR3 is built from 13 residues. Per the germline V gene, CDR1 is ENHRY and CDR2 is SYGVKD. V dropped 11 bases and J dropped 3; count of bases not matched to a gene: 8. The CDR3 coding sequence is TGTGCCGCCCGAGCGGGAGGCCGCTACGAGCAGTACTTC. Translating gives CAARAGGRYEQYF.

The chain is built from TRBV10-3 and TRBJ2-1; possible D gene TRBD2, 6 bases. The CDR3 length is 14 residues. The V end lost 2 bases, the J end lost 3 bases, and 8 bases lay between the germline ends. Germline V lookup: CDR1 ENHRY, CDR2 SYGVKD. CDR3 sequence (DNA): TGTGCCATCAGTGAGGGACTATTCTACAATGAGCAGTTCTTC. Encoded protein: CAISEGLFYNEQFF.

The rearrangement links TRBV6-5 to TRBJ1-2; D is unclear. The V end was cut by 4 bases, the J end by 4 bases, with 10 bases between. Looked up from germline, CDR1 is MNHEY and CDR2 is SVGAGI. The CDR3 has 13 residues. CDR3 DNA sequence: TGTGCCAGCAGTTCCCGGACGGTCTATGGCTACACCTTC. This encodes CASSSRTVYGYTF.

The J gene is TRBJ2-1, the V gene TRBV19, with 8 positions matching TRBD2. The J segment lost 5 bases and the V segment lost 3 bases, leaving 6 bases of the junction unmatched. The CDR3 sequence is 15 residues long. Germline V gene lookup returns CDR1 LNHDA and CDR2 SQIVND (reference sequence). The CDR3 DNA reads as TGTGCCAGTAGTATTATAGCGGGACCCCACAATGAGCAGTTCTTC. This codes for CASSIIAGPHNEQFF.